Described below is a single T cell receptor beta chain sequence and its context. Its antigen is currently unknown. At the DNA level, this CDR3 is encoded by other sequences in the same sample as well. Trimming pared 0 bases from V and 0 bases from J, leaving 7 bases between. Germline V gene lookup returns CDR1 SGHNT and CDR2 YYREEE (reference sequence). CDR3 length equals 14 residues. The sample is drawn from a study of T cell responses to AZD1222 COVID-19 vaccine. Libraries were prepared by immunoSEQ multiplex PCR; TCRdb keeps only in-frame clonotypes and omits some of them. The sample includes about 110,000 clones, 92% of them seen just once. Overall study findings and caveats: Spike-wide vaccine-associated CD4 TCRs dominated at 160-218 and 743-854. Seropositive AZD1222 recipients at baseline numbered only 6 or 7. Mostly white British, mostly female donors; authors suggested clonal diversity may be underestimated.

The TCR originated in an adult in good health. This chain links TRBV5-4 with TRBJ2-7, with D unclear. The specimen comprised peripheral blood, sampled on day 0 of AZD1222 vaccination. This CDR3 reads CASSLGRSSYEQYF. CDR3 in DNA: TGTGCCAGCAGCTTGGGCCGGAGCTCCTACGAGCAGTACTTC.